The following is a T cell receptor beta chain sequence with its context. How the authors handled the data: Amplification of reference gene primers was used by the study to estimate nucleated cell counts. Profiling relied on immunoSEQ multiplex PCR, and the TCRdb table lists in-frame clones only, not all of them. V, J and clone size were drawn from that table, and D and trimming were deduced from the DNA. The sample has around 180,000 clones, 75% to 90% seen once. This entry is derived from a study of blood T cell repertoires in COVID-19. Study context: From the United States, Italy and Spain came samples of acute and convalescent COVID-19. The cDNA or gDNA used as material had been derived from T cells, B-cell-depleted T cells, or PBMCs.

The CDR3 totals 14 residues. CDR1 MDHEN and CDR2 SYDVKM come from the germline V gene. Germline trimming cut 2 bases from V and 10 bases from J; bases unmatched to any gene: 6. The source material was peripheral blood. This TCR came from a human donor with active or convalescent COVID-19. The donor label of this sample is uncertain. The V call is TRBV28, the J call TRBJ1-1; TRBD1 agrees at 11 bases. CDR3 coding DNA: TGTGCCAGCAGTTTACCCCAGGACAGGGGGCTAGCTTTCTTT. It encodes CASSLPQDRGLAFF. Full variable domain (rest looked up from reference TRBV28 and TRBJ1-1): DVKVTQSSRYLVKRTGEKVFLECVQDMDHENMFWYRQDPGLGLRLIYFSYDVKMKEKGDIPEGYSVSREKKERFSLILESASTNQTSMYLCASSLPQDRGLAFFGQGTRLTVV.